Listed below are T cell receptor beta chains from one sample, sequenced in a study of glioma-infiltrating T cells. TCRdb passed the multiplex PCR reads through MiXCR, listing each CDR3 protein once. Among some 4,200 distinct CDR3 sequences listed, roughly 25% were seen once. The sample taken for sequencing was glioma tissue, nonneoplastic brain tissue, or PBMCs (not recorded which). The receptors shown here come from a human donor with low-grade glioma or glioblastoma, undergoing nonglioma brain surgery, or in good health (not recorded which). Both conserved end residues are part of each CDR3. Each record gives: clone size, J gene, D gene, V gene, CDR3 DNA, CDR3 protein. D genes are given only for firm matches. Clone size is shown for a subset of rows, as once, few, many or a class of expanded clone.

>-|TRBJ2-3|TRBD2|TRBV2
TGTGCCAGCTGGGGGGGGACGGACACAGATACGCAGTATTTT
CASWGGTDTDTQYF
>-|TRBJ2-1|-|TRBV20-1
TGCAGTGCTTCCGAGGAGTTACTCAATGAGCAGCTCTTC
CSASEELLNEQLF
>many|TRBJ1-1|TRBD1|TRBV7-9
TGTGCCAGCAGCCCCTACAGGGGGCAAAACACTGAAGCTTTCTTT
CASSPYRGQNTEAFF
>medium-sized|TRBJ2-7|-|TRBV28
TGTGCCAGCAGTTTCCCGCAACAACCCTACGAGCAGTACTTC
CASSFPQQPYEQYF
>many|TRBJ2-1|-|TRBV4-1
TGCGCCAGCAGCCCTGACAGGTACTCAAATGAGCAGTTCTTC
CASSPDRYSNEQFF
>medium-sized|TRBJ2-5|-|TRBV10-3
TGTGCCATCACCCGGGACACTCAAGAGACCCAGTACTTC
CAITRDTQETQYF
>medium-sized|TRBJ2-5|-|TRBV6-2/TRBV6-3
TGTGCCAGCAGTTATCGGGGGTCCGAACAAGAGACCCAGTACTTC
CASSYRGSEQETQYF
>medium-sized|TRBJ2-5|-|TRBV15
TGTGCCACCAGCAGAGATGTAGAGACCCAGTACTTC
CATSRDVETQYF
>many|TRBJ2-7|-|TRBV3-1
TGTGCCAGCAGCCAAGGAAACGAGCAGTACTTC
CASSQGNEQYF
>medium-sized|TRBJ1-2|TRBD1|TRBV2
TGTGCCACAACACAGGGGCTAGGCGGCTACACCTTC
CATTQGLGGYTF
>-|TRBJ2-7|TRBD1|TRBV7-9
TGTGCCAGCAGCCTCAGGGGGTACGAGCAGTACTTC
CASSLRGYEQYF
>medium-sized|TRBJ1-5|-|TRBV12-3/TRBV12-4
TGTGCCAGCAGTTTCGAATCGAAGGGAGCGCCCCAGCATTTT
CASSFESKGAPQHF
>large|TRBJ1-1|-|TRBV28
TGTGCCAGCGACGGGGTCACTGAAGCTTTCTTT
CASDGVTEAFF
>medium-sized|TRBJ1-1|TRBD1|TRBV7-6
TGTGCCAGCAGCCTCCAGACACAGGGGGCAGAAACTGAAGCTTTCTTT
CASSLQTQGAETEAFF
>large|TRBJ1-1|TRBD1|TRBV27
TGTGCCAGCAGCGACCAGGGGGCCACTGAAGCTTTCTTT
CASSDQGATEAFF
>medium-sized|TRBJ2-1|-|TRBV5-1
TGCGCCAGCAGCTTTGGCCCTGCGGAACCCCAGTTCTTC
CASSFGPAEPQFF
>-|TRBJ2-7|-|TRBV7-9
TGTGCCAGCAGCTTAGTAGGTAGGAGCTACGAGCAGTACTTC
CASSLVGRSYEQYF
>many|TRBJ2-1|-|TRBV5-1
TGCGCCAGCTACCTCCCCGGGTCCTACAATGAGCAGTTCTTC
CASYLPGSYNEQFF
>many|TRBJ2-5|-|TRBV2
TGTGCCAGCAGTTCCCCGTGGGCCGAGGAAGAGACCCAGTACTTC
CASSSPWAEEETQYF
>many|TRBJ2-3|-|TRBV19
TGTGCCAGTACCCGGGACTGGGGGCTCCCTAGCACAGATACGCAGTATTTT
CASTRDWGLPSTDTQYF
>-|TRBJ1-2|-|TRBV29-1
TGCAGCGTTTTGGGTTATGGCTACACCTTC
CSVLGYGYTF
>few|TRBJ2-5|TRBD1|TRBV29-1
TGCAGCGTCTACAGGGGAATAGAGACCCAGTACTTC
CSVYRGIETQYF
>medium-sized|TRBJ1-5|TRBD1|TRBV2
TGTGCCAGCAGAGACAGGGCCGCTCATCAGCCCCAGCATTTT
CASRDRAAHQPQHF
>medium-sized|TRBJ1-5|-|TRBV19
TGTGCCAGTAGTTACCCCGATAGCAATCAGCCCCAGCATTTT
CASSYPDSNQPQHF
>many|TRBJ1-5|TRBD1|TRBV9
TGTGCCAGCAGCGTAGGACAGGGGGATCAGCCCCAGCATTTT
CASSVGQGDQPQHF
>medium-sized|TRBJ2-3|TRBD1|TRBV11-2
TGTGCCAGCAGCCCAGGGGGCAGTCGCACAGATACGCAGTATTTT
CASSPGGSRTDTQYF
>many|TRBJ2-4|-|TRBV5-5
TGTGCCAGCAGCCCCCGTCTTAAAGGCGGGGTAGATGACATTCAGTACTTC
CASSPRLKGGVDDIQYF
>medium-sized|TRBJ2-3|-|TRBV10-2
TGCGCCAGCAAAGATCATGCGGTGCCGGATACGCAGTATTTT
CASKDHAVPDTQYF
>medium-sized|TRBJ1-1|-|TRBV7-8
TGTGCCAGCAGCCCCCGGACTTTCGGGCTAAAGATGAACACTGAAGCTTTCTTT
CASSPRTFGLKMNTEAFF
>-|TRBJ1-1|-|TRBV5-1
TGCGCCAGCAGCTTGGGCGGGGGTGACACTCTGAACACTGAAACTTTCTTC
CASSLGGGDTLNTETFF
>medium-sized|TRBJ1-1|-|TRBV7-9
TGTGCCAGCAGCTTAAGAGACCTTGAAGCTTTCTTT
CASSLRDLEAFF
>medium-sized|TRBJ1-5|-|TRBV10-3
TGTGCCATCAGTGAGTCCTCAGGGGAGGGTCAGCCCCAGCATTTT
CAISESSGEGQPQHF
>medium-sized|TRBJ1-4|-|TRBV5-4
TGTGCCAGCAGCGTCGCAGGGCGGGGAAATGAAAAACTGTTTTTT
CASSVAGRGNEKLFF
>medium-sized|TRBJ1-2|-|TRBV4-1
TGCGCCAGCAGCCCGGCGCAGGCCTACGGTGAGGGCTACACCTTC
CASSPAQAYGEGYTF
>-|TRBJ1-1|-|TRBV29-1
TGCAGCGTTGAAGACCCAGTTTACACTGAAGCTTTCTTT
CSVEDPVYTEAFF
>many|TRBJ2-5|TRBD2|TRBV10-2
TGCGCCAGCACAAAGCCGGGACTAGGGGAGACCCAGTACTTC
CASTKPGLGETQYF
>-|TRBJ1-5|-|TRBV6-1
TGTGCCAGCAGTGAATCCCAGCGAGGACAGCCCCAGCATTTT
CASSESQRGQPQHF
>many|TRBJ2-3|TRBD1|TRBV7-9
TGTGCCAGCAGCTACGACAGGGGTACAACAGATACGCAGTATTTT
CASSYDRGTTDTQYF
>-|TRBJ2-1|-|TRBV20-1
TGCAGTGCTAGAGATCCGGAAGTGGGGGCCCACAATGGGCAGCTCTTC
CSARDPEVGAHNGQLF
>-|TRBJ1-6|TRBD1|TRBV27
TGTGCCAGCAGTCCTCCGGGGGACAGGGCTTCACCCCTCCACTTT
CASSPPGDRASPLHF
>many|TRBJ2-5|-|TRBV12-3/TRBV12-4
TGTGCCAGCTGCCAGACAGCCCAAGAGACCCAGTACTTC
CASCQTAQETQYF
>many|TRBJ1-1|-|TRBV19
TGTGCCAGTAGTATACCCGGACGTTCGACTGAAGCTTTCTTT
CASSIPGRSTEAFF
>-|TRBJ2-7|TRBD1|TRBV5-1
TGCGCCAGCAGCCCGGGGACGACAGGGTTTTCCTACGAGCAGTACTTC
CASSPGTTGFSYEQYF
>many|TRBJ1-4|-|TRBV5-1
TGCGCCAGCAGCTTGAGGGGAACCACTAATGAAAAACTGTTTTTT
CASSLRGTTNEKLFF
>-|TRBJ1-1|TRBD1|TRBV6-2/TRBV6-3
TGTGCCAGCCGAGGACAGGGGGGAAACACTGAAGCTTTCTTT
CASRGQGGNTEAFF
>medium-sized|TRBJ2-3|-|TRBV6-1
TGTGCCAGCAAACTGGGCCAAGGGCCGGATACGCAGTATTTT
CASKLGQGPDTQYF
>medium-sized|TRBJ2-3|-|TRBV11-2
TGTGCCAGCAGCTTATTAGGGGGGGGGGCCAAAGATACGCAGTATTTT
CASSLLGGGAKDTQYF
>many|TRBJ2-3|TRBD1|TRBV10-3
TGTGCCATCAGTTACGGGACAGGAATTACAGATACGCAGTATTTT
CAISYGTGITDTQYF
>medium-sized|TRBJ2-2|TRBD1|TRBV6-1
TGTGCCAGCAGTCCAGGGGACAGGGCAGACGGGGAGCTGTTTTTT
CASSPGDRADGELFF
>-|TRBJ2-3|-|TRBV2
TGTGCCAGCAGTGCACCCGAGGAAAGGACAGATACGCAGTATTTT
CASSAPEERTDTQYF
>many|TRBJ1-5|-|TRBV12-3/TRBV12-4
TGTGCCAGCAGTGAAAATAGCAATCAGCCCCAGCATTTT
CASSENSNQPQHF
>-|TRBJ2-6|-|TRBV9
TGTGCCAGCAATAAGGGTCCGTCTCTCTCTGGGGCCAACGTCCCGACTTTC
CASNKGPSLSGANVPTF